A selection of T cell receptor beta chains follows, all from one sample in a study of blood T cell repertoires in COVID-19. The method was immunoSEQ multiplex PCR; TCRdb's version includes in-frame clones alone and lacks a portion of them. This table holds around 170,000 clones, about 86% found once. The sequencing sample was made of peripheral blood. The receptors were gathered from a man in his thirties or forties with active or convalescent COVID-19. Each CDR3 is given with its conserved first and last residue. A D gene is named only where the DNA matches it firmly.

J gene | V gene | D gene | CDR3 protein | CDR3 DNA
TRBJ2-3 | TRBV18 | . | CASSPRQGSTDTQYF | TGTGCCAGCTCACCACGGCAGGGCAGCACAGATACGCAGTATTTT
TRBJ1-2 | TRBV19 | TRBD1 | CASSIAMVGQGGVGYTF | TGTGCCAGTAGTATAGCGATGGTCGGCCAAGGGGGCGTGGGCTACACCTTC
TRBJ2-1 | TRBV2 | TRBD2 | CASSPGGAPNNEQFF | TGTGCCAGCAGTCCCGGGGGGGCCCCAAACAATGAGCAGTTCTTC
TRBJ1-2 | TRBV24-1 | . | CATSDLTSGLAGYTF | TGTGCCACCAGTGATTTAACTTCCGGACTAGCTGGCTACACCTTC
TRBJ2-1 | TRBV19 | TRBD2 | CASSSTGTSGINEQFF | TGTGCCAGTAGTTCAACCGGGACTAGCGGGATAAATGAGCAGTTCTTC
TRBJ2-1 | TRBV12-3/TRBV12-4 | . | CASSFRDSQIF | TGTGCCAGCAGTTTTAGGGACTCGCAGATCTTC
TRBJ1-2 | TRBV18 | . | CASSPLAGEGGYTF | TGTGCCAGCTCACCACTGGCAGGGGAAGGTGGCTACACCTTC
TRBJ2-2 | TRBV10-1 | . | CASSHVSANTGELFF | TGCGCCAGCAGTCACGTCTCGGCGAACACCGGGGAGCTGTTTTTT
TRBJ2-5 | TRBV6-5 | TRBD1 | CASSYRKGQGPPGYF | TGTGCCAGCAGTTACCGGAAGGGACAGGGTCCCCCGGGGTACTTC
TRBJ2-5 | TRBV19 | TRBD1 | CASSIGQGQETQYF | TGTGCCAGTAGTATCGGACAGGGCCAAGAGACCCAGTACTTC
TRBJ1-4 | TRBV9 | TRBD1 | CASSARDRGTNEKLFF | TGTGCCAGCAGCGCCCGGGACAGGGGGACTAATGAAAAACTGTTTTTT